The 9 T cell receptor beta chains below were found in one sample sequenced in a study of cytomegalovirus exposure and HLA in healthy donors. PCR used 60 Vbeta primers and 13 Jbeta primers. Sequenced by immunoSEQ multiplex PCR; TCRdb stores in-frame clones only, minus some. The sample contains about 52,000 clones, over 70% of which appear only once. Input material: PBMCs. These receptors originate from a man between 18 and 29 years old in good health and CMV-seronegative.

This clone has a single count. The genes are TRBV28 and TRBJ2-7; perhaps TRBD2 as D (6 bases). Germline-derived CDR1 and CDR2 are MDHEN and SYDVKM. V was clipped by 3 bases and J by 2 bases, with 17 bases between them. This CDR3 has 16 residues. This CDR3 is CASSLPPGLSTYEQYF. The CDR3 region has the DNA TGTGCCAGCAGTTTGCCGCCGGGACTCTCCACCTACGAGCAGTACTTC.

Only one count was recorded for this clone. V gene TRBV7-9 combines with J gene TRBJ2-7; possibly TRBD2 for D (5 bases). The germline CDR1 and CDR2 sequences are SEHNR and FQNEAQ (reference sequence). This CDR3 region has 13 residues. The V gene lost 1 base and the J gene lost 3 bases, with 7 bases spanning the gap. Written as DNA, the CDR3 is TGTGCCAGCAGCTTAGGGACTGGCTACGAGCAGTACTTC. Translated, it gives CASSLGTGYEQYF.

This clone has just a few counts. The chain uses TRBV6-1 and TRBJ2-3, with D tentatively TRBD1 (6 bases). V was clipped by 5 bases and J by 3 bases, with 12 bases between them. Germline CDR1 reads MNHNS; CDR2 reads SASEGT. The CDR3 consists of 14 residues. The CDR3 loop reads CASSPRTVTDTQYF. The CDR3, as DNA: TGTGCCAGCAGTCCCCGGACAGTGACAGATACGCAGTATTTT.

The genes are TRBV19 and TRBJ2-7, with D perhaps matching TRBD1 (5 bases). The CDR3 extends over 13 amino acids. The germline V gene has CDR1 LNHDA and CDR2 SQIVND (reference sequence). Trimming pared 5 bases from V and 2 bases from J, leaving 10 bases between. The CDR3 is CASSQGFTYEQYF. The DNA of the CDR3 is TGTGCCAGTAGTCAGGGCTTCACCTACGAGCAGTACTTC.

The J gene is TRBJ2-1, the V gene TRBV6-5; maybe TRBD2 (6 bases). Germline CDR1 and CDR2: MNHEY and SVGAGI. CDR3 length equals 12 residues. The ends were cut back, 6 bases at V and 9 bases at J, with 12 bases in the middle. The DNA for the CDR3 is TGTGCCAGCAGCCGGGACTCATCTGAGCAGTTCTTC. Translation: CASSRDSSEQFF.

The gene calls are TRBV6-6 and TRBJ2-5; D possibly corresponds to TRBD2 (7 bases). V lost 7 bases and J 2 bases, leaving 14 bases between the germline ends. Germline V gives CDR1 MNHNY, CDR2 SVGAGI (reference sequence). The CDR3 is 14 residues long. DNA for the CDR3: TGTGCCAGCACCAAGGGGGGGGCTCAAGAGACCCAGTACTTC. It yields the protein CASTKGGAQETQYF.

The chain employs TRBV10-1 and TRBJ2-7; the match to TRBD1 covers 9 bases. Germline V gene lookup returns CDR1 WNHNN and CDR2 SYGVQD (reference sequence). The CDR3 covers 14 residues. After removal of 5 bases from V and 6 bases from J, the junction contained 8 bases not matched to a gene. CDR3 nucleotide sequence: TGCGCCAGCAGTAAGGGACAGGGACGGAGCGAGCAGTACTTC. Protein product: CASSKGQGRSEQYF.

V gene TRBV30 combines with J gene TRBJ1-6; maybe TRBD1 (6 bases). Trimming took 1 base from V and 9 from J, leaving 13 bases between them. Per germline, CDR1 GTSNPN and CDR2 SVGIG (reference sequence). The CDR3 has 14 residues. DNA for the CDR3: TGTGCCTGGAGTGGATCACAGGGCGGTTCACCCCTCCACTTT. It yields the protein CAWSGSQGGSPLHF. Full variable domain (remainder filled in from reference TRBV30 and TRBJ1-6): SQTIHQWPATLVQPVGSPLSLECTVEGTSNPNLYWYRQAAGRGLQLLFYSVGIGQISSEVPQNLSASRPQDRQFILSSKKLLLSDSGFYLCAWSGSQGGSPLHFGNGTRLTVT.

CDR3: CASSFTRDQPQHF. The CDR3 DNA reads TGTGCCAGCAGTTTTACGAGGGATCAGCCCCAGCATTTT. This chain joins TRBV28 and TRBJ1-5; D remains unclear. V was shortened by 3 bases and J by 5 bases, with 8 bases between the two germline ends. The CDR3 runs to 13 residues. Germline V gives CDR1 MDHEN, CDR2 SYDVKM.